This T cell receptor beta chain was sequenced in a study of CXCR3-negative and CXCR3-positive naive CD8 T cells. General observations from the study: Naive subsets had comparable surface CD5; TCR strength was inferred from TRB CDR3 properties. Researchers report that CXCR3-positive naive cells carry more hydrophobic TRB CDR3s than CXCR3-negative naive cells. The study found that naive CXCR3-negative and CXCR3-positive cells shared TRBV-TRBJ usage, while memory cells differed. CXCR3 expression partially decreased after cryopreservation; most assays used fresh PBMCs.

Every individual CD8+ T cell subset underwent sorting in triplicate at approximately 300,000 cells apiece. The CDR3 extends over 15 amino acids. The V gene's germline CDR1 is DFQATT and CDR2 SNEGSKA (reference sequence). The libraries of TRB cDNA were prepared using 5' RACE with UMI labels. TCRdb reworked the 5' RACE reads into one entry per CDR3 protein, no DNA. Its table records about 63,000 distinct CDR3 sequences. This clonotype is medium-sized by frequency. The target antigen is unknown. The TCR sequence derives from a human donor in good health. Some clones in this sample may be carry-over from other donors' samples. The sample consisted of naive CXCR3+ CD8+ T cells from blood. Sample subset: CD45RO-CCR7+CD27+CD95- naive CD8+ T cells expressing CXCR3 (TNR3+). The chain couples TRBV20-1 to TRBJ2-7; TCRdb picks TRBD1, but there is no DNA to check that call. This CDR3 reads CSASSEGDDPYEQYF.